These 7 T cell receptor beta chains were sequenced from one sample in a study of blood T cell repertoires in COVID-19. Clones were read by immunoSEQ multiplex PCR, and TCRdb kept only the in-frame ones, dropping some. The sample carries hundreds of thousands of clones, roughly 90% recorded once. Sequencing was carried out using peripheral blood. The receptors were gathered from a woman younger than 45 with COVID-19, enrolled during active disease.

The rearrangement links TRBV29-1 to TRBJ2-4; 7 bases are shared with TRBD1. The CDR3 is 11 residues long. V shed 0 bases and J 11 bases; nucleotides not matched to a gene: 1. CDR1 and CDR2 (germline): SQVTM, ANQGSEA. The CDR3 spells CSVEDQGVQYF. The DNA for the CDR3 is TGCAGCGTTGAAGATCAGGGGGTTCAGTACTTC.

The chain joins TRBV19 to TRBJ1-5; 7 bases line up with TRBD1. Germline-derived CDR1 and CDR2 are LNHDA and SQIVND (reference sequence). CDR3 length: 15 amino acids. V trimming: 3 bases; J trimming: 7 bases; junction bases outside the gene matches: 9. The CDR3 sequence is CASSIFEGAGQPQHF. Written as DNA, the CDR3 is TGTGCCAGTAGTATCTTCGAGGGGGCAGGGCAGCCCCAGCATTTT.

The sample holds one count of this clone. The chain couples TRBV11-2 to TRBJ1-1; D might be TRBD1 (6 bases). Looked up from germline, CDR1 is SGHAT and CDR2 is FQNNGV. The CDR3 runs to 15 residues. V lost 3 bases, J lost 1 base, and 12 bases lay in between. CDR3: CASSFTGIGNTEAFF. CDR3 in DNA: TGTGCCAGCAGCTTTACAGGGATTGGGAACACTGAAGCTTTCTTT.

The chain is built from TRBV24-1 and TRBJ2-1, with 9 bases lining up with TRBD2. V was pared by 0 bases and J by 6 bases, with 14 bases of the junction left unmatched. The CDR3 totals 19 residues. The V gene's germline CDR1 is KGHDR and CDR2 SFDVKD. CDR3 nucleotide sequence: TGTGCCACCAGTGATTTGCGGTCCCCCGAACCGGGACTAGCCAATGAGCAGTTCTTC. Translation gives CATSDLRSPEPGLANEQFF.

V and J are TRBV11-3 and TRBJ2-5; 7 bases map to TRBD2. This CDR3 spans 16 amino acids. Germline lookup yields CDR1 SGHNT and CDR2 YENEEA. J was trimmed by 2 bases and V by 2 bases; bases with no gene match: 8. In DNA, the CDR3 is TGTGCCAGCAGCTTAAGGTCTAGCGGACTACAAGAGACCCAGTACTTC. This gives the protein CASSLRSSGLQETQYF.

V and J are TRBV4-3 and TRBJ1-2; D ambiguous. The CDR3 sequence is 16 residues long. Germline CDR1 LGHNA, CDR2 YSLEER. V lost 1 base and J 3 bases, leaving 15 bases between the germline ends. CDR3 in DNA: TGCGCCAGCAGCCAAGCAGTGAGAGGGCCCTACTATGGCTACACCTTC. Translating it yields CASSQAVRGPYYGYTF.

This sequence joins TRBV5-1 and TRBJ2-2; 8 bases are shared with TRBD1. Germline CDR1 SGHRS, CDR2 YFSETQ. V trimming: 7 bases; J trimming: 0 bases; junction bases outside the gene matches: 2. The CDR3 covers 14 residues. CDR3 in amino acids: CASRQGPNTGELFF. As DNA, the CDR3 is TGCGCCAGCCGACAGGGGCCGAACACCGGGGAGCTGTTTTTT.